A single sample is the source of the 3 T cell receptor beta chains below, sequenced in a study of blood T cell repertoires in COVID-19. Some clones are missing from TCRdb's copy, which holds only in-frame ones; the method was immunoSEQ multiplex PCR. This table holds about 110,000 clones, roughly four fifths found once. Sequencing was carried out using peripheral blood. Receptors originate from a woman in her 70s with acute or convalescent COVID-19.

This clone was seen only a few times. V usage is TRBV2 and J usage is TRBJ2-7, with D uncertain. Trimming cost V 5 bases and J 6 bases, with 14 bases left between them. Germline CDR1 and CDR2: SNHLY and FYNNEI. The CDR3 contains 13 residues. The CDR3 region is CASSPTDTGEQYV. The CDR3 region has the DNA TGTGCCAGCAGTCCCACCGATACCGGCGAGCAGTACGTC.

This rearrangement joins TRBV20-1 to TRBJ2-3; 9 bases line up with TRBD2. The CDR3 extends over 11 amino acids. In germline, CDR1 is DFQATT, CDR2 SNEGSKA (reference sequence). The V and J ends lost 6 bases and 9 bases, in that order; junction bases with no gene match: 4. DNA of the CDR3: TGCAGTGCCCCCGCGGGAGGGACGCAGTATTTT. This translates into CSAPAGGTQYF.

The rearrangement links TRBV5-1 to TRBJ2-2, with 10 bases fitting TRBD1. From germline, CDR1 is SGHRS and CDR2 YFSETQ. V trimming: 1 base; J trimming: 6 bases; junction bases outside the gene matches: 9. CDR3 length: 17 amino acids. In nucleotides, the CDR3 is TGCGCCAGCAGCTTGTCTCCGATTGGGACAGGGGCCGGGGAGCTGTTTTTT. It specifies CASSLSPIGTGAGELFF.